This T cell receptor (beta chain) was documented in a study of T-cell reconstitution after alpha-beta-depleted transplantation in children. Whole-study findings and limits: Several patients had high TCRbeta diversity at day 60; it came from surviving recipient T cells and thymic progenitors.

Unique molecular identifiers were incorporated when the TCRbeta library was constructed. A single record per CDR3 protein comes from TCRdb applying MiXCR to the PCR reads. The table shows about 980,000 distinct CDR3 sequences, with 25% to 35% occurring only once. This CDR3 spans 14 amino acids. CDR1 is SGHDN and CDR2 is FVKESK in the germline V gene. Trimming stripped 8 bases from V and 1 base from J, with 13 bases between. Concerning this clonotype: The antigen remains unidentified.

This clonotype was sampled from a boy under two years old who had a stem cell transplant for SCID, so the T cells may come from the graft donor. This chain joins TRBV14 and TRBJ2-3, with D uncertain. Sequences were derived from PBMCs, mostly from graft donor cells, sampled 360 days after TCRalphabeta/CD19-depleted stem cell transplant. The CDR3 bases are TGTGCCAGCGGCCCTTGGCCCCGCACAGATACGCAGTATTTT. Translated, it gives CASGPWPRTDTQYF.